The following is a T cell receptor beta chain sequence with its context. This sample was taken from a study of blood T cell repertoires in COVID-19. Profiling relied on immunoSEQ multiplex PCR, and the TCRdb table lists in-frame clones only, not all of them. The sample carries fewer than 110,000 clones, roughly 92% recorded once. Looked up from germline, CDR1 is LGHDT and CDR2 is YNNKEL (reference sequence). V dropped 11 bases and J dropped 2; count of bases not matched to a gene: 12. This CDR3 contains 15 residues. The chain employs TRBV3-1 (or the pseudogene TRBV3-2) and TRBJ2-5; 9 positions agree with TRBD2. The sample was peripheral blood. This receptor was taken from a man in his forties or fifties with active COVID-19. The CDR3 reads CAVSRGTSSQETQYF. In DNA form, the CDR3 reads TGTGCCGTCTCTCGGGGGACTAGCTCGCAAGAGACCCAGTACTTC.